Listed below are T cell receptor beta chains from one sample, sequenced in a study of cytomegalovirus exposure and HLA in healthy donors. Measured with immunoSEQ multiplex PCR; TCRdb has only the in-frame clones, and not every one. Among roughly 110,000 clones, roughly 80% were seen once, and the ten largest hold 2% to 3%. The sample consisted of PBMCs. The origin of the receptors is a young man in good health and CMV-seropositive. Both conserved end residues are part of each CDR3. The order of the fields is clone size, V gene, D gene, J gene, CDR3 protein, CDR3 DNA. The D gene is left open where the match is weak. Not every row has a clone size; where given, it reads once, few, many or a size class.

>once|TRBV18|TRBD2|TRBJ2-1
CASSPGSGVSYNEQFF
TGTGCCAGCTCACCAGGGAGCGGGGTGAGTTACAATGAGCAGTTCTTC
>-|TRBV6-1|TRBD2|TRBJ2-2
CATRRGGNTGELFF
TGTGCCACCAGGCGGGGGGGGAACACCGGGGAGCTGTTTTTT
>once|TRBV7-9|-|TRBJ2-1
CASSPNTKGGALYNEQFF
TGTGCCAGCAGCCCGAATACCAAGGGGGGGGCGCTATACAATGAGCAGTTCTTC
>-|TRBV10-3|-|TRBJ2-3
CAISEWRGQADTQYF
TGTGCCATCAGTGAGTGGAGGGGGCAGGCAGATACGCAGTATTTT
>few|TRBV10-1|-|TRBJ2-7
CASSDGFSYEQYF
TGCGCCAGCAGTGACGGGTTCTCCTACGAGCAGTACTTC
>few|TRBV9|TRBD1|TRBJ1-2
CASSTRTGGYGYTF
TGTGCCAGCAGCACGAGGACAGGGGGCTATGGCTACACCTTC
>-|TRBV5-1|-|TRBJ1-1
CASSFDNTEAFF
TGCGCCAGCAGCTTCGACAATACCGAAGCTTTCTTT
>-|TRBV5-1|TRBD1|TRBJ1-2
CASSLQGDGYTF
TGCGCCAGCAGCTTACAGGGGGATGGCTACACCTTC
>-|TRBV6-5|-|TRBJ2-5
CASTITGTGTQYF
TGTGCCAGCACAATAACAGGGACGGGGACCCAGTACTTC
>-|TRBV18|TRBD2|TRBJ2-7
CASSRSSGVSYEQYF
TGTGCCAGCTCGCGATCTAGCGGGGTCTCCTACGAGCAGTACTTC
>-|TRBV5-1|TRBD1|TRBJ2-2
CASGQGANTGELFF
TGCGCCAGTGGACAGGGGGCGAACACCGGGGAGCTGTTTTTT
>-|TRBV11-2|TRBD1|TRBJ1-2
CASSITYRGIYGYTF
TGTGCCAGCAGCATTACGTACAGGGGCATCTATGGCTACACCTTC
>once|TRBV30|-|TRBJ1-2
CAWSVADQFNYGYTF
TGTGCCTGGAGTGTAGCGGACCAGTTTAACTATGGCTACACCTTC
>-|TRBV6-6|TRBD2|TRBJ2-3
CASSYLGGGGTQYF
TGTGCCAGCAGTTACTTGGGGGGGGGTGGTACGCAGTATTTT
>-|TRBV19|-|TRBJ1-1
CASSIDGQINTEAFF
TGTGCCAGTAGTATAGACGGACAGATAAACACTGAAGCTTTCTTT
>-|TRBV27|-|TRBJ2-1
CASSFGASPYNEQFF
TGTGCCAGCAGTTTCGGAGCCTCTCCCTACAATGAGCAGTTCTTC
>-|TRBV11-2|-|TRBJ2-5
CASSTGLETQYF
TGTGCCAGCAGCACCGGACTAGAGACCCAGTACTTC
>few|TRBV19|-|TRBJ1-1
CASNTGREPNTEAFF
TGTGCCAGTAACACGGGAAGGGAACCGAACACTGAAGCTTTCTTT
>-|TRBV5-1|-|TRBJ1-3
CASSGGTGFGNTIYF
TGCGCCAGCAGCGGCGGTACAGGGTTTGGAAACACCATATATTTT
>-|TRBV7-9|-|TRBJ1-3
CSSSLARTYSGNTIYF
TGTTCCAGCAGCTTAGCGCGTACTTACTCTGGAAACACCATATATTTT
>-|TRBV9|TRBD1|TRBJ2-7
CASSPRTGYEQYF
TGTGCCAGCAGCCCTCGGACAGGCTACGAGCAGTACTTC
>-|TRBV6-5|TRBD2|TRBJ2-3
CASSVRGGLADTQYF
TGTGCCAGCAGTGTACGGGGGGGCCTCGCAGATACGCAGTATTTT
>once|TRBV14|TRBD1|TRBJ1-1
CASSQVGGTGEAFF
TGTGCCAGCAGCCAAGTTGGAGGGACAGGTGAAGCTTTCTTT
>once|TRBV27|-|TRBJ2-1
CAKNRDREQFF
TGTGCCAAGAACAGGGACCGTGAGCAGTTCTTC
>-|TRBV5-1|TRBD1|TRBJ2-5
CASRQGTVQETQYF
TGCGCCAGCCGACAGGGAACGGTACAAGAGACCCAGTACTTC
>-|TRBV19|-|TRBJ2-5
CASSPGFGETQYF
TGTGCCAGTAGCCCAGGGTTCGGAGAGACCCAGTACTTC
>-|TRBV7-2|-|TRBJ1-6
CASSLTTGGPLHF
TGTGCCAGCAGCTTAACGACAGGCGGACCCCTCCACTTT
>-|TRBV7-2|TRBD1|TRBJ1-2
CASSPRTGRVYGYTF
TGTGCCAGCAGCCCAAGGACAGGGAGGGTTTATGGCTACACCTTC
>-|TRBV29-1|-|TRBJ2-3
CSVERQGGDTQYF
TGCAGCGTTGAGAGGCAGGGGGGAGATACGCAGTATTTT
>-|TRBV19|-|TRBJ1-2
CASRPGQANYGYTF
TGTGCCAGTAGGCCTGGACAAGCTAACTATGGCTACACCTTC
>once|TRBV7-6|-|TRBJ1-2
CASSPEQGSGYTF
TGTGCCAGCAGCCCGGAACAGGGAAGCGGCTACACCTTC
>once|TRBV5-8|TRBD2|TRBJ2-1
CASSSGLAGLYNEQFF
TGTGCCAGCAGCTCCGGACTAGCGGGACTCTACAATGAGCAGTTCTTC
>-|TRBV10-3|-|TRBJ1-2
CAISENGPYGYTF
TGTGCCATCAGTGAGAACGGTCCCTATGGCTACACCTTC
>-|TRBV19|-|TRBJ1-1
CASNGGGGYLNTEAFF
TGTGCCAGTAACGGGGGTGGTGGGTACTTGAACACTGAAGCTTTCTTT
>-|TRBV9|-|TRBJ2-3
CASSGPGTTTDTQYF
TGTGCCAGCAGCGGCCCTGGGACAACCACAGATACGCAGTATTTT
>-|TRBV11-3|TRBD1|TRBJ1-6
CASSAGTESSYNSPLHF
TGTGCCAGCAGCGCGGGGACAGAGAGCTCCTATAATTCACCCCTCCACTTT
>-|TRBV5-1|-|TRBJ2-5
CASSLGSRETQYF
TGCGCCAGCAGCTTGGGGTCCCGGGAGACCCAGTACTTC
>-|TRBV11-2|-|TRBJ1-4
CASSPRREKLFF
TGTGCCAGCAGCCCAAGGAGAGAAAAACTGTTTTTT
>few|TRBV7-9|TRBD1|TRBJ2-1
CASSLGTGGPGEQFF
TGTGCCAGCAGCTTAGGGACAGGGGGGCCCGGTGAGCAGTTCTTC
>-|TRBV10-1|TRBD2|TRBJ2-1
CASTGARRAGGNEQFF
TGCGCCAGCACCGGTGCGCGCCGAGCGGGGGGAAATGAGCAGTTCTTC
>-|TRBV7-9|TRBD1|TRBJ1-5
CASSRYGTGVNQPQHF
TGTGCCAGCAGCCGCTATGGGACAGGGGTAAATCAGCCCCAGCATTTT
>-|TRBV5-1|-|TRBJ1-1
CASSPNGDSGAFF
TGCGCCAGCAGCCCCAACGGGGATTCAGGAGCTTTCTTT
>-|TRBV5-5|-|TRBJ1-1
CASTSSLNTEAFF
TGTGCCAGCACCTCGTCCCTGAACACTGAAGCTTTCTTT
>few|TRBV11-3|TRBD2|TRBJ2-1
CASSLDPGFRGGPYNEQFF
TGTGCCAGCAGCTTAGATCCTGGATTTCGGGGGGGCCCCTACAATGAGCAGTTCTTC
>-|TRBV9|TRBD1|TRBJ1-1
CASSETRDRGGTEAFF
TGTGCCAGCAGCGAGACAAGGGACAGAGGAGGCACTGAAGCTTTCTTT
>-|TRBV5-1|-|TRBJ1-2
CASSGSPFYGYTF
TGCGCCAGCAGCGGCTCACCGTTCTATGGCTACACCTTC
>-|TRBV7-8|-|TRBJ2-7
CASSLTGTLGVWEQYF
TGTGCCAGCAGCCTCACCGGGACACTTGGAGTTTGGGAGCAGTACTTC
>-|TRBV2|-|TRBJ1-3
CASSEEQVGLSGNTIYF
TGTGCCAGCAGTGAAGAACAGGTCGGTCTCTCTGGAAACACCATATATTTT
>-|TRBV11-3|-|TRBJ2-3
CASSLGGGGRDTQYF
TGTGCCAGCAGCTTAGGAGGCGGGGGCCGGGATACGCAGTATTTT
>-|TRBV5-1|TRBD2|TRBJ2-2
CASSPTSGGNTGELFF
TGCGCCAGCAGCCCGACTAGCGGGGGCAACACCGGGGAGCTGTTTTTT
>-|TRBV7-9|-|TRBJ2-6
CASSLISGANGLTF
TGTGCCAGCAGCTTAATTTCTGGGGCCAACGGCCTGACTTTC
>-|TRBV13|-|TRBJ1-2
CASSLVFGLYGYTF
TGTGCCAGCAGCTTAGTTTTCGGACTCTATGGCTACACCTTC
>-|TRBV11-2|TRBD1|TRBJ2-2
CASSWDRGSSGELFF
TGTGCCAGCAGCTGGGACAGGGGGTCTAGCGGGGAGCTGTTTTTT
>-|TRBV10-3|TRBD1|TRBJ1-1
CAIRGGQGGENTEAFF
TGTGCCATCAGGGGAGGACAGGGTGGCGAGAACACTGAAGCTTTCTTT
>-|TRBV27|TRBD2|TRBJ2-1
CASSLQRGAYNEQFF
TGTGCCAGCAGTTTACAGCGGGGGGCCTACAATGAGCAGTTCTTC
>-|TRBV7-9|-|TRBJ2-1
CASSLAGRASYNEQFF
TGTGCCAGCAGCTTAGCAGGCAGGGCTTCCTACAATGAGCAGTTCTTC
>few|TRBV7-9|TRBD1|TRBJ1-5
CSSSLGGQANQPQHF
TGTTCCAGCAGCTTAGGAGGACAGGCGAATCAGCCCCAGCATTTT
>-|TRBV7-7|TRBD1|TRBJ2-1
CASSPDRVNEQFF
TGTGCCAGCAGCCCCGACAGGGTTAATGAGCAGTTCTTC
>-|TRBV6-6|TRBD1|TRBJ2-4
CASSYNRGGDSQYF
TGTGCCAGCAGTTACAACAGGGGTGGGGACAGTCAGTACTTC
>once|TRBV19|-|TRBJ1-2
CASSIDPRVTRGYTF
TGTGCCAGTAGTATAGATCCCCGGGTAACAAGAGGCTACACCTTC